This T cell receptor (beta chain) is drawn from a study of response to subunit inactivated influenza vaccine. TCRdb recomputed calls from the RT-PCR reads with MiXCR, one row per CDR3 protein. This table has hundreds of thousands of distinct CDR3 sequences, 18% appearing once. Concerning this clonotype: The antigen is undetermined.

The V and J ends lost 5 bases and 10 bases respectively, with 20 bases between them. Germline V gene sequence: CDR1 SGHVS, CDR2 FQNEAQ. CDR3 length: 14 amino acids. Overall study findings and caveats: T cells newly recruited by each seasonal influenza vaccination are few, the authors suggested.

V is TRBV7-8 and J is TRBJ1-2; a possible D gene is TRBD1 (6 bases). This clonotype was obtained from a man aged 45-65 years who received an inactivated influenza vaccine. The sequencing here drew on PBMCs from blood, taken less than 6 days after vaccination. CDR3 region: CASSPTGNPLYYTF. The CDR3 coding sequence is TGTGCCAGCAGCCCTACAGGGAACCCCCTTTACTACACCTTC.